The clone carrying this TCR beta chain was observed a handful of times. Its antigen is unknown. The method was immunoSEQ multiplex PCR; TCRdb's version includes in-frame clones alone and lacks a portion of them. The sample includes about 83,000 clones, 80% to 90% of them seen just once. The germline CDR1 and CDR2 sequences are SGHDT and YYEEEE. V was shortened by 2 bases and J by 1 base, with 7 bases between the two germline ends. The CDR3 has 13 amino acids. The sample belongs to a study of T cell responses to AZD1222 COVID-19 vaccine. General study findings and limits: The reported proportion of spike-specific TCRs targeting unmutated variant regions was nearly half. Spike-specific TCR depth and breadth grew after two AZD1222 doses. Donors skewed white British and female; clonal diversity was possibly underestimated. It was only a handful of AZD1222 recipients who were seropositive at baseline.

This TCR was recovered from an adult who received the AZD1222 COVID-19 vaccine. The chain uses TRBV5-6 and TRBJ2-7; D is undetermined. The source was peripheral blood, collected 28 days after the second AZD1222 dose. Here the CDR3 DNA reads TGTGCCAGCAGCTTCGGCTATTCCTACGAGCAGTACTTC. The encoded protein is CASSFGYSYEQYF.